This is a list of T cell receptor beta chains from one sample in a study of T cell responses to AZD1222 COVID-19 vaccine. Sequencing was performed with immunoSEQ multiplex PCR; in TCRdb, only in-frame clones are kept and a portion is missing. The table records 26,000 or so clones, about nine tenths of them present only once. The sequenced sample was peripheral blood, obtained 28 days after the second AZD1222 dose. These receptors originate from an adult who received the AZD1222 COVID-19 vaccine. Each CDR3 is given with its conserved first and last residue. The order of the fields is clone size, V gene, D gene, J gene, CDR3 DNA, CDR3 protein. The D gene is left open where the match is weak. The size entry is marked missing in some rows and otherwise reads once, few, many or a size class.

NA	TRBV5-1	TRBD1	TRBJ2-5	TGCGCCAGCAGCTTGTCACCCGGACAGGGTTTGGAGACCCAGTACTTC	CASSLSPGQGLETQYF
NA	TRBV27	NA	TRBJ1-1	TGTGCCAGCAGGGGCTGGTGGGGGACCACTGAAGCTTTCTTT	CASRGWWGTTEAFF
once	TRBV18	NA	TRBJ1-6	TGTGCCAGCTCATCGTATAATTCACCCCTCCACTTT	CASSSYNSPLHF
NA	TRBV28	NA	TRBJ1-5	TGTGCCAGCAGACTTGGGGTGGCGGAGCGACAGCCCCAGCATTTT	CASRLGVAERQPQHF
NA	TRBV7-3	TRBD1	TRBJ2-5	TGTGCCAGCAGCTCCGGACAGGGGGCCTGGGAGACCCAGTACTTC	CASSSGQGAWETQYF
once	TRBV7-9	NA	TRBJ1-2	TGTGCCAGCAGCTTCGGCACAGGCTGGGGCTACACCTTC	CASSFGTGWGYTF
few	TRBV6-2/TRBV6-3	TRBD1	TRBJ1-2	TGTGCCAGCAGTTACTCGGGACAGGTATCGGGAGGCTACACCTTC	CASSYSGQVSGGYTF
NA	TRBV28	TRBD1	TRBJ1-5	TGTGCCAGCAGAATACAGGGGGCTCGTCAGCCCCAGCATTTT	CASRIQGARQPQHF
NA	TRBV28	NA	TRBJ1-2	TGTGCCAGCAATCGGCAGGAATATGGCTACACCTTC	CASNRQEYGYTF
NA	TRBV24-1	NA	TRBJ2-5	TGTGCCACCAGTGATGGTGGAGGGAGAGGGACCCAGTACTTC	CATSDGGGRGTQYF
NA	TRBV27	NA	TRBJ2-7	TGTGCCAGCCGTTCGAGTCTGACGCTATACGAGCAGTACTTC	CASRSSLTLYEQYF
NA	TRBV19	TRBD1	TRBJ2-2	TGTGCCAGTAGGGCAGGACAGGTTGGCACCGGGGAGCTGTTTTTT	CASRAGQVGTGELFF
NA	TRBV23-1	NA	TRBJ2-3	TGCGCCAGCACACGGAGTGCAGATACGCAGTATTTT	CASTRSADTQYF
NA	TRBV9	NA	TRBJ2-5	TGTGCCAGCAGCGAGAGTACAGGGTCAGGGGAGACCCAGTACTTC	CASSESTGSGETQYF
once	TRBV5-1	NA	TRBJ2-5	TGCGCCAGCAGCCCGGACGGGTACCAAGAGACCCAGTACTTC	CASSPDGYQETQYF
once	TRBV6-5	NA	TRBJ1-1	TGTGCCAGCAGTCGACTAACGGGTCCCCGGACTGAAGCTTTCTTT	CASSRLTGPRTEAFF
NA	TRBV5-1	TRBD2	TRBJ2-3	TGCGCCAGCAGCCCCGGGACTAGCGGAGGGACAGATACGCAGTATTTT	CASSPGTSGGTDTQYF
NA	TRBV7-3	NA	TRBJ1-2	TGTGCCAGCAGCCCTTTTCGCACCTTC	CASSPFRTF
NA	TRBV9	TRBD1	TRBJ1-2	TGTGCCAGCAGCGTTGGTGACGGACAGGGGACCTCTAACTATGGCTACACCTTC	CASSVGDGQGTSNYGYTF
NA	TRBV11-2	NA	TRBJ1-1	TGTGCCAGCAGCTCCGGACAGCGCACTGAAGCTTTCTTT	CASSSGQRTEAFF
NA	TRBV4-1	NA	TRBJ2-1	TGCGCCAGCAGCCTAGGGAGGGGGCGGGATGAGCAGTTCTTC	CASSLGRGRDEQFF
NA	TRBV7-9	NA	TRBJ1-1	TGTGCCAGCAGCTACGGGGGCGTCACTGAAGCTTTCTTT	CASSYGGVTEAFF
NA	TRBV18	NA	TRBJ1-3	TGTGCCAGCTCACCTGATACAGGGATATTGTCTGGAAACACCATATATTTT	CASSPDTGILSGNTIYF
NA	TRBV6-5	NA	TRBJ2-7	TGTGCCAGCAGCGCCGTGGTTGGTCGCTTCGGCGAGCAGTACTTC	CASSAVVGRFGEQYF
once	TRBV6-2/TRBV6-3	TRBD2	TRBJ2-4	TGTGCCAGCAGCCCCCCGGTTGGTGGGAGGGGCATTCAGTACTTC	CASSPPVGGRGIQYF
NA	TRBV4-1	NA	TRBJ2-7	TGCGCCAGCAGCCAGAGACAGGCAAGCTCCTACGAGCAGTACTTC	CASSQRQASSYEQYF
NA	TRBV5-1	NA	TRBJ2-1	TGCGCCAGCAGCAACGGGCTAGTTCAGTTCTTC	CASSNGLVQFF
NA	TRBV27	NA	TRBJ2-1	TGTGCCAGCAGTCGGGGGAGCTCCTACAATGAGCAGTTCTTC	CASSRGSSYNEQFF
once	TRBV7-9	NA	TRBJ1-1	TGTGCCAGCAGCTCGCAGATAGGCATGAACACTGAAGCTTTCTTT	CASSSQIGMNTEAFF
NA	TRBV27	TRBD2	TRBJ2-7	TGTGCCAGCAGTAGGGGATTAGCGGGATCGGTGTACGAGCAGTACTTC	CASSRGLAGSVYEQYF
NA	TRBV28	NA	TRBJ1-1	TGTGCCAGCAGTTCCACGGGGGCAAACACTGAAGCTTTCTTT	CASSSTGANTEAFF
NA	TRBV5-1	TRBD1	TRBJ1-6	TGCGCCAGCAGCTTGGTCGGGACAGGTGAAGGGCCCCTCCACTTT	CASSLVGTGEGPLHF
NA	TRBV9	NA	TRBJ2-7	TGTGCCAGCAGCGTCGCAGGCCTCTCCGAGCAGTACTTC	CASSVAGLSEQYF
NA	TRBV5-4	NA	TRBJ2-2	TGTGCCAGCAGCTTGGAGGACACCCTAACCGGGGAGCTGTTTTTT	CASSLEDTLTGELFF
NA	TRBV3-1/TRBV3-2	TRBD2	TRBJ2-1	TGTGCCAGCAGCCCGGGACTAGTCGTAAACAATGAGCAGTTCTTC	CASSPGLVVNNEQFF
NA	TRBV18	TRBD1	TRBJ1-2	TGTGCCAGCTCACCGACAGGGGACCCGGGTGGCTACACCTTC	CASSPTGDPGGYTF
NA	TRBV7-9	TRBD1	TRBJ2-5	TGTGCCAGCAGCCCCGTAGCAGGGGGTAAAGAGACCCAGTACTTC	CASSPVAGGKETQYF
NA	TRBV6-1	NA	TRBJ1-2	TGTGCCAGCAGTGAACGGGGCGGAAACTATGGCTACACCTTC	CASSERGGNYGYTF
NA	TRBV7-8	NA	TRBJ1-5	TGTGCCAGCAGCTACAGCAGGGCTACAGGTAACATCCAGCCCCAGCATTTT	CASSYSRATGNIQPQHF
NA	TRBV27	NA	TRBJ1-2	TGTGCCAGCAGTTTATCGCCACCAGGGGCCTATGGCTACACCTTC	CASSLSPPGAYGYTF
NA	TRBV5-7	NA	TRBJ1-1	TGTGCCTCAGGGGAGGGTCGGGCTTTCTTT	CASGEGRAFF
NA	TRBV11-3	NA	TRBJ2-5	TGTGCCAGCAGCTTTGGTCCGGGAACGGAGACCCAGTACTTC	CASSFGPGTETQYF
NA	TRBV6-5	NA	TRBJ2-7	TGTGCCAGCAGTTACTCAGTCAGGCTTCAGAACGAGCAGTACTTC	CASSYSVRLQNEQYF
NA	TRBV14	NA	TRBJ2-2	TGTGCCAGCAGCCGTTGGGGGGCAGACACCGGGGAGCTGTTTTTT	CASSRWGADTGELFF
medium-sized	TRBV4-2	NA	TRBJ1-3	TGTGCCAGCAGCCAATCTCCGGCAGACTCTGGAAACACCATATATTTT	CASSQSPADSGNTIYF
once	TRBV7-2	NA	TRBJ1-3	TGTGCCAGCAGCTACAGCTCTGGAAACACCATATATTTT	CASSYSSGNTIYF
NA	TRBV19	NA	TRBJ1-3	TGTGCCAGTAGCATGGACCCGTTCTCTGGAAACACCATATATTTT	CASSMDPFSGNTIYF
NA	TRBV9	NA	TRBJ2-3	TGTGCCAGCAGCCCGCGCAGGACTTTAAACACAGATACGCAGTATTTT	CASSPRRTLNTDTQYF
few	TRBV7-3	TRBD2	TRBJ2-1	TGTGCCAGCAGCTTATCAGGCGGGAGGGCCCTCAATGAGCAGTTCTTC	CASSLSGGRALNEQFF
NA	TRBV6-5	NA	TRBJ1-6	TGTGCCAGCAGGACAGGTCCTAATTCACCCCTCCACTTT	CASRTGPNSPLHF
NA	TRBV5-1	NA	TRBJ2-5	TGCGCCAGCAGCTTAGACAGGTGGGGTCAAGAGACCCAGTACTTC	CASSLDRWGQETQYF